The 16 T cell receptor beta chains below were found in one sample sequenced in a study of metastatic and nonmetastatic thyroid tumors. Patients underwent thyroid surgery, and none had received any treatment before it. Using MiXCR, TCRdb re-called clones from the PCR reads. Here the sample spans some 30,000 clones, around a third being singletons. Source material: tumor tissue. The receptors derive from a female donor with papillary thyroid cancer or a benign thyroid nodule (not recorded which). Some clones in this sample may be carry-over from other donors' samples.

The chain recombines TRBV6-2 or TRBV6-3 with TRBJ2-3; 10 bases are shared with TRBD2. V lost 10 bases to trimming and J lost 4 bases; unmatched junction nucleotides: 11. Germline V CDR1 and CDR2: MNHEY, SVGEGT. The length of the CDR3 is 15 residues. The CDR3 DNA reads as TGTGCCACAGCGATGCCTAGCGGGAGTTCAGATACGCAGTATTTT. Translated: CATAMPSGSSDTQYF.

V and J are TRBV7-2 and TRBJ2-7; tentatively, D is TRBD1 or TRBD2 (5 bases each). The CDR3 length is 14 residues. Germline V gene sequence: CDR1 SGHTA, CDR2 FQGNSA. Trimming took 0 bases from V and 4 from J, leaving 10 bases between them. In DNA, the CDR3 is TGTGCCAGCAGCTTAGCTTCCTGGGGGTACGAGCAGTACTTC. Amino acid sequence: CASSLASWGYEQYF.

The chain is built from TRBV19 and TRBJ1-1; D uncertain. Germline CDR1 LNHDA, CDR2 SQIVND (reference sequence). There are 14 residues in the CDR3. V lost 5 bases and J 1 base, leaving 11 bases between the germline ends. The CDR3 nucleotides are TGTGCCAGTAGTTCGCAGACGGAGAACACTGAAGCTTTCTTT. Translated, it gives CASSSQTENTEAFF.

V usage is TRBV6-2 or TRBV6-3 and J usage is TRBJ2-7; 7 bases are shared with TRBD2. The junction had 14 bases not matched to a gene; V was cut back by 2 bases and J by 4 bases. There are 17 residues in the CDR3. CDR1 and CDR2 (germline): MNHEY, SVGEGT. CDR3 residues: CASSYPPREVVRYEQYF. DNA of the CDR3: TGTGCCAGCAGTTACCCACCACGGGAGGTAGTTAGATACGAGCAGTACTTC.

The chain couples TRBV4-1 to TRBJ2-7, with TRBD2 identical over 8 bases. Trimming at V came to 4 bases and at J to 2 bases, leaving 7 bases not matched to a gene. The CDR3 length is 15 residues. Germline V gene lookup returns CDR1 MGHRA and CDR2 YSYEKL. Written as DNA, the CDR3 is TGCGCCAGCAGCCCGGTAGCGGGAAACCCCTACGAGCAGTACTTC. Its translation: CASSPVAGNPYEQYF.

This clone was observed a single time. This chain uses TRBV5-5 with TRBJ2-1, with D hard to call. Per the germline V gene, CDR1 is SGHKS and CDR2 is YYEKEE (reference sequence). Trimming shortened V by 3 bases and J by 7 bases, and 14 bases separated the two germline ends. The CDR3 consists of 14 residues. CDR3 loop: CASSWDVVRNEQFF. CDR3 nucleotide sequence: TGTGCCAGCAGCTGGGATGTGGTGAGGAATGAGCAGTTCTTC.

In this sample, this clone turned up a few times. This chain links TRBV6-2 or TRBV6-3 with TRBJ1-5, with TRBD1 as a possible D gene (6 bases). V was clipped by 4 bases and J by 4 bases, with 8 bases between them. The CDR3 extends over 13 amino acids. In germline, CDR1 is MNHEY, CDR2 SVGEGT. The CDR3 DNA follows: TGTGCCAGCAGTTCCACAGGGAATCAGCCCCAGCATTTT. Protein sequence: CASSSTGNQPQHF.

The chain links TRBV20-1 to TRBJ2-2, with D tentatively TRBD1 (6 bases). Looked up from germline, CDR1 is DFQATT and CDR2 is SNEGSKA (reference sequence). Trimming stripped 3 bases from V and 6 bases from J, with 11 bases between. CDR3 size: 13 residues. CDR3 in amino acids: CSAREQGAGELFF. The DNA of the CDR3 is TGCAGTGCTAGGGAACAGGGTGCCGGGGAGCTGTTTTTT.

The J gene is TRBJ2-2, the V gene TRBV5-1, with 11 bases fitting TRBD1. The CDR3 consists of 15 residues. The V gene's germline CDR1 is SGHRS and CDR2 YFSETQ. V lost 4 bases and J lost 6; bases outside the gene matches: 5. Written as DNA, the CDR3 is TGCGCCAGCAGCCATCGGGACAGGGGGGCCGGGGAGCTGTTTTTT. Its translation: CASSHRDRGAGELFF.

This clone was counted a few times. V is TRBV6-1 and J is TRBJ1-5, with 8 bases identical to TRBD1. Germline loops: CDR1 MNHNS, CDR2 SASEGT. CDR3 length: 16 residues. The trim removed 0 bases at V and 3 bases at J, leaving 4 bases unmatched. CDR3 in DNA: TGTGCCAGCAGTGAAGCCGGACAGGGCAACAATCAGCCCCAGCATTTT. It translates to CASSEAGQGNNQPQHF.

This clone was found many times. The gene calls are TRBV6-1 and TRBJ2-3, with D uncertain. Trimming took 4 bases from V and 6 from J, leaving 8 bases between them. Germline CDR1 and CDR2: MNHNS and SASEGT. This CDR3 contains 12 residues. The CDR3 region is CASSASFDTQYF. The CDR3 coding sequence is TGTGCCAGCAGTGCCTCTTTTGATACGCAGTATTTT.

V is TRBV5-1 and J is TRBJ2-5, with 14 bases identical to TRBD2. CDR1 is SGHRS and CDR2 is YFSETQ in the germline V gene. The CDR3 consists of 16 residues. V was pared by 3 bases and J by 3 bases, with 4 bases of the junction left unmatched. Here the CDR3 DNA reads TGCGCCAGCAGCTCCGGACTAGCGGGAGGCGAAGAGACCCAGTACTTC. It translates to CASSSGLAGGEETQYF. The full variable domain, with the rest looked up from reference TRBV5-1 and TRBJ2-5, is KAGVTQTPRYLIKTRGQQVTLSCSPISGHRSVSWYQQTPGQGLQFLFEYFSETQRNKGNFPGRFSGRQFSNSRSEMNVSTLELGDSALYLCASSSGLAGGEETQYFGPGTRLLVL.

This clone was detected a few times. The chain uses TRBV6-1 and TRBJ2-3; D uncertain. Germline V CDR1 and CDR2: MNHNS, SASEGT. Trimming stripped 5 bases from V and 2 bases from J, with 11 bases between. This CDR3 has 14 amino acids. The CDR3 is CASSKRVLTDTQYF. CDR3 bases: TGTGCCAGCAGTAAGCGAGTCCTCACAGATACGCAGTATTTT.

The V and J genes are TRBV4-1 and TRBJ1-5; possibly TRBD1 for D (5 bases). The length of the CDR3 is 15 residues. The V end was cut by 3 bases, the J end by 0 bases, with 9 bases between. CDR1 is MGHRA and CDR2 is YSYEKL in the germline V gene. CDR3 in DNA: TGCGCCAGCAGCCAGGGGACGAATAGCAATCAGCCCCAGCATTTT. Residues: CASSQGTNSNQPQHF.

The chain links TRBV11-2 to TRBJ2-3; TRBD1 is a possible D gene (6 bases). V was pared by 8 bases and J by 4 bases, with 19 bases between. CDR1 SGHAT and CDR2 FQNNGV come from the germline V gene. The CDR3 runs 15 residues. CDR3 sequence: CASSFGGRAPDTQYF. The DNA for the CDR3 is TGTGCCAGCTCTTTTGGGGGCAGGGCTCCAGATACGCAGTATTTT.

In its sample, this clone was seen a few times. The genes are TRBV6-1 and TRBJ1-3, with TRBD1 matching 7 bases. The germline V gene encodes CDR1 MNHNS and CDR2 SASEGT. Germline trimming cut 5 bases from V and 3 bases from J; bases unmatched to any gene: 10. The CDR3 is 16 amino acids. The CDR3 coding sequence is TGTGCCAGCAGTCGACAGGGTGGAGGAGGTGGAAACACCATATATTTT. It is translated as CASSRQGGGGGNTIYF.